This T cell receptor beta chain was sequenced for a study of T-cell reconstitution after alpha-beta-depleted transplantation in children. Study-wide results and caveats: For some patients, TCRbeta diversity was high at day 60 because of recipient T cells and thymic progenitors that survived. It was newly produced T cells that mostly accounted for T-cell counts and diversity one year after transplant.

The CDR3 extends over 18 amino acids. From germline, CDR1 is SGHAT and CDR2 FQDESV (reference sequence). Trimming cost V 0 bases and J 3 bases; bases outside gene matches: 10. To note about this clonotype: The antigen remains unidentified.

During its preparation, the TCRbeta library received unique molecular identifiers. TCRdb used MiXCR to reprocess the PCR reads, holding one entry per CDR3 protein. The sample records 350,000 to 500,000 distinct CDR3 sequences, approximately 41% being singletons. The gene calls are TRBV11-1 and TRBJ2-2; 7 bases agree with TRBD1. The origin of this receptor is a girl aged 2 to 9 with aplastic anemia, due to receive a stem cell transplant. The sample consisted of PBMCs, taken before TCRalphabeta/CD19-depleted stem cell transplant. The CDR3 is CASSLAGRQGLDTGELFF. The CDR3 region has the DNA TGTGCCAGCAGCTTAGCAGGGAGACAGGGATTGGACACCGGGGAGCTGTTTTTT.